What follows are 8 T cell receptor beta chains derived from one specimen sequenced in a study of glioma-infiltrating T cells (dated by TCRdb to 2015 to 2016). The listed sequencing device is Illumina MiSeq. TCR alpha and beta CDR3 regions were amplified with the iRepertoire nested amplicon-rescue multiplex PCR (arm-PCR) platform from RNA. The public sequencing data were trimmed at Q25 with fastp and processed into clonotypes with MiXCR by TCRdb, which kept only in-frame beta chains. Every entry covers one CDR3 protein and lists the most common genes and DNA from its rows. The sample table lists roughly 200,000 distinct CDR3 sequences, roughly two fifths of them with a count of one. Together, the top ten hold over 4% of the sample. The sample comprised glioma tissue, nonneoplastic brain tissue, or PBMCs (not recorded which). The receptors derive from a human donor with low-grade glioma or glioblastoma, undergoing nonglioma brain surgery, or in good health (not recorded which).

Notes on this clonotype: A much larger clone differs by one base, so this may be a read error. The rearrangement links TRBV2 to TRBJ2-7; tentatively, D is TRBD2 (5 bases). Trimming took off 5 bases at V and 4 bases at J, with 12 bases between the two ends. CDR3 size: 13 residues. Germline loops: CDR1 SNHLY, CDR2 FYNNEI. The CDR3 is CASSFRTHYEQYF. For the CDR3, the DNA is TGTGCCAGCAGTTTCAGGACTCATTACGAGCAGTACTTC. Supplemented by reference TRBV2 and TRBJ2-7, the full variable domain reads EPEVTQTPSHQVTQMGQEVILRCVPISNHLYFYWYRQILGQKVEFLVSFYNNEISEKSEIFDDQFSVERPDGSNFTLKIRSTKLEDSAMYFCASSFRTHYEQYFGPGTRLTVT.

CDR3 sequence (DNA): TGTGCCAGCAGTGAGCTCGGGACAGGGGGCGGAGGACTAGCACTAGATACGCAGTATTTT. Encoded protein: CASSELGTGGGGLALDTQYF. This sequence joins TRBV6-1 and TRBJ2-3; 12 bases agree with TRBD1. J gave up 5 bases and V 3 bases, and 18 bases lay outside the gene matches. This CDR3 is built from 20 residues. Germline lookup yields CDR1 MNHNS and CDR2 SASEGT.

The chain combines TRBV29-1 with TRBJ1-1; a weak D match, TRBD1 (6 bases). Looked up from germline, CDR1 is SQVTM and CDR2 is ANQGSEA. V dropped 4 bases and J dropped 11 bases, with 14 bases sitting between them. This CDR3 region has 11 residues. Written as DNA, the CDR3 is TGCAGCGTTGGGAGACAGGAGATGGCTTTCTTT. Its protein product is CSVGRQEMAFF.

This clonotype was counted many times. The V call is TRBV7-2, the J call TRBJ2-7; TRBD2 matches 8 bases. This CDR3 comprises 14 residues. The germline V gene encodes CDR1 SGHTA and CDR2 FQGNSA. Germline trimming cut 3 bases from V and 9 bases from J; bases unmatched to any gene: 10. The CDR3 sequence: CASSFPGLGVVQYF. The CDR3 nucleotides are TGTGCCAGCAGCTTCCCGGGACTAGGAGTTGTGCAGTACTTC.

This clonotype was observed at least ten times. CDR3 region: CSATTGIHEQYF. CDR3 coding DNA: TGCAGTGCAACGACAGGGATCCACGAGCAGTACTTC. The chain links TRBV20-1 to TRBJ2-7; TRBD1 agrees at 7 bases. This CDR3 comprises 12 residues. After removal of 6 bases from V and 5 bases from J, the junction contained 7 bases not matched to a gene. The germline V gene has CDR1 DFQATT and CDR2 SNEGSKA (reference sequence).

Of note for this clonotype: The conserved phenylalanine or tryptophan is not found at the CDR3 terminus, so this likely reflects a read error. The CDR3: CASSTKTGTSDTQYL. In DNA form, the CDR3 reads TGTGCCAGCAGCACCAAGACAGGGACTTCAGATACGCAGTATCTT. J is TRBJ2-3 and V is TRBV7-9, with D tentatively TRBD1 (7 bases). V was cut by 5 bases and J by 4 bases, with 16 bases left in between. Germline V gives CDR1 SEHNR, CDR2 FQNEAQ (reference sequence). CDR3 size: 15 residues.

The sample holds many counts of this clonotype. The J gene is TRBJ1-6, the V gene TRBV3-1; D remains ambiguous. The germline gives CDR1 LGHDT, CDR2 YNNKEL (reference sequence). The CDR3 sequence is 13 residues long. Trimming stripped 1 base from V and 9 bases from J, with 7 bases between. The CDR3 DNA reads TGTGCCAGCAGCCAAGTAGATGGTTCACCCCTCCACTTT. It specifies CASSQVDGSPLHF.

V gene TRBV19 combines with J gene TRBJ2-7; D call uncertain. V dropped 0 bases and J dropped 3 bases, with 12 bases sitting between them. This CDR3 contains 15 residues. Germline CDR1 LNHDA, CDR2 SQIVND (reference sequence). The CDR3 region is CASSIETDIYYEQYF. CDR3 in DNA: TGTGCCAGTAGTATAGAGACGGATATATACTACGAGCAGTACTTC.